The TCR beta chain described here comes from a study of T cell repertoires in cytomegalovirus infection. The overall study: It was the public TCR beta signatures that indicated both CMV infection and matching HLA type. Whole-study findings and limits: The response measured ex vivo was dominated by TCR beta clonotypes (HLA-C-restricted and CMV-specific). Carriage of CMV together with the relevant HLA was identifiable through cumulative public TCR beta family frequency.

TCRdb recomputed calls from the reads with MiXCR, one row per CDR3 protein. The data contain fewer than 550,000 distinct CDR3 sequences, approximately 17% of them singletons. The table lists this clonotype with many counts. Its antigen is currently unknown. Germline lookup yields CDR1 SGHAT and CDR2 FQNNGV. CDR3 length equals 12 residues. Trimming took 1 base from V and 13 from J, leaving 10 bases between them. Sequenced sample: CD8+ T cells from PBMCs. V and J are TRBV11-2 and TRBJ1-4; no clear D gene. The sequence derives from a human donor in good health (CMV status not recorded). Some clones in this sample may be carry-over from other donors' samples. The CDR3 bases are TGTGCCAGCAGCTTAGGCGATGCGAGACTGTTTTTT. Translating gives CASSLGDARLFF.